A single T cell receptor (beta chain) is shown here with its context. Its antigen remains unknown. From germline, CDR1 is SGHTA and CDR2 FQGNSA. The V end lost 0 bases, the J end lost 11 bases, and 10 bases lay between the germline ends. This CDR3 has 12 amino acids. This record comes from a study of T-cell memory formation after mild COVID-19. Points from the study as a whole: Mainly CM and EM harbored the contracting CD4+ clones; mainly EMRA harbored the CD8+ ones. Whether day 37 second-wave clones are SARS-CoV-2-specific was not confirmed. Detection of some responders pre-infection suggested pre-existing cross-reactive memory T cells participated.

MiXCR, applied by TCRdb to the 5' RACE reads, yields one record per CDR3 protein. Here the sample spans over 150,000 distinct CDR3 sequences, 10% to 15% being singletons. Sequenced input: PBMCs or a T cell subset sorted from them (not recorded which). This chain joins TRBV7-2 and TRBJ1-1, with D possibly being TRBD1 (5 bases). This TCR was recovered from a man between 18 and 29 years old who had mild COVID-19 (a few samples of this study predate the infection). Cell type and time point are not known. The CDR3 DNA is TGTGCCAGCAGCTTAGCAGGAGGGGTGGCTTTCTTT. It specifies CASSLAGGVAFF.